This T cell receptor beta chain was recovered during a study of blood T cell repertoires in COVID-19. Background on the study: Italy, Spain and the United States were the sources of the convalescent and acute COVID-19 samples. The cDNA or gDNA used as material had been derived from T cells, B-cell-depleted T cells, or PBMCs.

Original methodology: Cell counts per sample came from amplifying reference gene primers. Assay used: immunoSEQ multiplex PCR; TCRdb lists only in-frame clones, some missing. That table furnishes V, J and clone size, whereas the DNA furnished D and trimming. The sample lists about 310,000 clones, about 90% occurring once. The sample holds one count of this clone. In germline, CDR1 is SGHDT, CDR2 YYEEEE. The CDR3 has 18 residues. Trimming cost V 4 bases and J 2 bases; bases outside gene matches: 17. Those enrolled in Seattle joined during active infection and were followed longitudinally afterward. This chain connects TRBV5-6 to TRBJ1-2, with 7 bases lining up with TRBD1. The clonotype originates from a woman in her thirties with COVID-19, enrolled during active disease. The sample was peripheral blood. CDR3 coding DNA: TGTGCCAGCAGCCCGGTCGGGGACAGCTATGGGTTAAACTATGGCTACACCTTC. This codes for CASSPVGDSYGLNYGYTF.